One sample yielded the 19 T cell receptor beta chains listed below, sequenced in a study of T cells after yellow fever vaccination. TCRdb re-analysed the 5' RACE reads in MiXCR, keeping a single row per CDR3 protein. The sample includes around 160,000 distinct CDR3 sequences, approximately 6.7% of them seen just once. This sample comprised CD4+ T cells sorted from PBMCs, obtained around 5 days after the first yellow fever vaccination. Receptor source: a man aged 18 to 35 who received the YFV17D yellow fever vaccine.

In this sample, this clonotype turned up many times. The chain carries TRBV20-1 and TRBJ2-5; 10 nucleotides agree with TRBD2. The CDR3 has 15 residues. Germline-derived CDR1 and CDR2 are DFQATT and SNEGSKA (reference sequence). The J segment lost 4 bases and the V segment lost 2 bases, leaving 7 bases of the junction unmatched. CDR3 DNA sequence: TGCAGTGCTAGATTACCCTCTAGCGGGGGAGAGACCCAGTACTTC. This sequence encodes CSARLPSSGGETQYF.

This chain links TRBV19 with TRBJ1-5; D is unresolved. The CDR3 totals 15 residues. The germline gives CDR1 LNHDA, CDR2 SQIVND (reference sequence). The V end lost 1 base, the J end lost 6 bases, and 13 bases lay between the germline ends. This chain's CDR3 is CASSIGRLLSQPQHF. The CDR3 DNA sequence: TGTGCCAGTAGTATAGGCAGGCTATTGAGTCAGCCCCAGCATTTT.

The chain uses TRBV6-4 and TRBJ2-3, with 10 nucleotides matching TRBD2. V dropped 6 bases and J dropped 5; count of bases not matched to a gene: 17. The CDR3 sequence is 18 residues long. Per germline, CDR1 MRHNA and CDR2 SNTAGT. Written as DNA, the CDR3 is TGTGCCAGCAGGAAGCATGGGGGTAGCGGGGGGCCCGGAGATACGCAGTATTTT. As protein: CASRKHGGSGGPGDTQYF.

This clonotype was observed many times. CDR3 nucleotide sequence: TGCGCCAGCAGCGCGGGACTTAGGAGGTTTCGTGGTGGCTACACCTTC. Residues: CASSAGLRRFRGGYTF. The V gene is TRBV4-1, the J gene TRBJ1-2, with D possibly TRBD1 on 5 matching bases. With 5 bases removed from V and 7 bases from J, the gap between germline ends came to 23 bases. Per germline, CDR1 MGHRA and CDR2 YSYEKL. CDR3 size: 16 residues.

In regard to this clonotype: This may stem from a read error, because a much larger clone lies one nucleotide away. The rearrangement joins TRBV5-4 to TRBJ2-3, with D unclear. Germline-derived CDR1 and CDR2 are SGHNT and YYREEE (reference sequence). The CDR3 sequence is 15 residues long. Trimming shortened V by 0 bases and J by 0 bases, and 8 bases separated the two germline ends. The CDR3 nucleotides read TGTGCCAGCAGCTTGGACTCTAGGAGCACAGATACGCAGTATTTT. This codes for CASSLDSRSTDTQYF.

This clonotype was counted ten times or more. The chain uses TRBV7-2 and TRBJ2-7; 7 nucleotides agree with TRBD1. Germline trimming cut 1 base from V and 3 bases from J; bases unmatched to any gene: 6. The CDR3 covers 15 residues. Germline lookup yields CDR1 SGHTA and CDR2 FQGNSA. The CDR3 bases are TGTGCCAGCAGCTTAGGGGTGACAGGGATCTACGAGCAGTACGTC. This codes for CASSLGVTGIYEQYV.

This clonotype was counted many times. This chain joins TRBV7-3 and TRBJ2-6; D not certain. The CDR3 spans 14 residues. Germline V gives CDR1 SGHTA, CDR2 FQGTGA. Trimming removed 5 bases at V and 2 bases at J, with 7 bases between. Here the CDR3 DNA reads TGTGCCAGCAGCGTCTCCCCTGGGGCCAACGTCCTGACTTTC. Translation: CASSVSPGANVLTF.

This clonotype was seen ten or more times. The chain links TRBV7-2 to TRBJ1-1; D unclear. The CDR3 is made up of 13 amino acids. V gave up 5 bases and J gave up 4 bases, with 11 bases separating them. Looked up from germline, CDR1 is SGHTA and CDR2 is FQGNSA. The CDR3 protein is CASSSSGLTEAFF. CDR3 bases: TGTGCCAGCAGCAGCAGCGGTCTCACTGAAGCTTTCTTT.

This chain uses TRBV2 with TRBJ2-7, with 7 bases identical to TRBD2. The CDR3 consists of 13 residues. Germline-derived CDR1 and CDR2 are SNHLY and FYNNEI. J gave up 6 bases and V 9 bases, and 11 bases lay outside the gene matches. CDR3 protein: CASLTGGSVEQYV. CDR3 nucleotide sequence: TGTGCCAGTTTAACGGGGGGATCGGTCGAGCAGTACGTC.

The sample holds a few counts of this clonotype. The V gene is TRBV5-8, the J gene TRBJ1-2, with D hard to call. Trimming pared 0 bases from V and 8 bases from J, leaving 2 bases between. The CDR3 has 10 residues. Per germline, CDR1 SGHTS and CDR2 YDEGEE. CDR3 DNA sequence: TGTGCCAGCAGCTTGGAGGGCTACACCTTC. This encodes CASSLEGYTF.

This clonotype was counted ten times or more. V usage is TRBV5-1 and J usage is TRBJ2-2; D uncertain. The CDR3 runs to 16 residues. Germline loops: CDR1 SGHRS, CDR2 YFSETQ. The V gene lost 0 bases and the J gene lost 0 bases, with 9 bases spanning the gap. The CDR3 spells CASSLGPHTNTGELFF. The CDR3 DNA sequence: TGCGCCAGCAGCTTGGGGCCACATACGAACACCGGGGAGCTGTTTTTT.

The J gene is TRBJ2-7, the V gene TRBV5-4; the match to TRBD2 covers 9 bases. Germline loops: CDR1 SGHNT, CDR2 YYREEE (reference sequence). V lost 1 base to trimming and J lost 1 base; unmatched junction nucleotides: 3. This CDR3 contains 15 residues. CDR3 residues: CASSLWLAGSYEQYF. For the CDR3, the DNA is TGTGCCAGCAGCTTGTGGCTAGCGGGGTCCTACGAGCAGTACTTC.

This clonotype was counted many times. J is TRBJ1-2 and V is TRBV12-3 or TRBV12-4; TRBD1 aligns across 8 bases. The CDR3 consists of 15 residues. The trim removed 3 bases at V and 5 bases at J, leaving 8 bases unmatched. The CDR3 is CASSFADRGGYGYTF. CDR3 DNA sequence: TGTGCCAGCAGTTTCGCCGACAGGGGAGGGTATGGCTACACCTTC.

The J gene is TRBJ2-3, the V gene TRBV12-3 or TRBV12-4; D remains ambiguous. Between the trimmed V and J ends, which lost 3 bases and 6 bases, there was a span of 7 bases. This CDR3 has 12 residues. The CDR3 DNA follows: TGTGCCAGCAGTTTTGGGTGGGATACGCAGTATTTT. Encoded protein: CASSFGWDTQYF.

This clonotype has a handful of counts. This chain connects TRBV7-8 to TRBJ1-1, with unresolved D. The CDR3 totals 14 residues. Germline V CDR1 and CDR2: SGHVS, FQNEAQ. The ends were cut back, 2 bases at V and 10 bases at J, with 17 bases in the middle. The CDR3 coding sequence is TGTGCCAGCAGCTTACCCCCATCAGGCTCGGGAGCTTTCTTT. Amino acid sequence: CASSLPPSGSGAFF.

This clonotype was counted ten times or more. J is TRBJ1-2 and V is TRBV4-1; D remains unclear. Trimming took 1 base from V and 7 from J, leaving 13 bases between them. Germline loops: CDR1 MGHRA, CDR2 YSYEKL. This CDR3 has 14 residues. The DNA of the CDR3 is TGCGCCAGCAGCCAAGTAGTCGGGGTTGGTGGCTACACCTTC. Its translation is CASSQVVGVGGYTF.

This clonotype occurred many times. The gene calls are TRBV5-1 and TRBJ1-4, with a possible D match to TRBD1 (6 bases). CDR3 size: 15 residues. The V gene's germline CDR1 is SGHRS and CDR2 YFSETQ. Trimming took 3 bases from V and 8 from J, leaving 17 bases between them. In DNA form, the CDR3 reads TGCGCCAGCAGCTGGGCGACAGGATGGAACGAAAAACTGTTTTTT. It encodes CASSWATGWNEKLFF. Supplemented by reference TRBV5-1 and TRBJ1-4, the full variable domain reads KAGVTQTPRYLIKTRGQQVTLSCSPISGHRSVSWYQQTPGQGLQFLFEYFSETQRNKGNFPGRFSGRQFSNSRSEMNVSTLELGDSALYLCASSWATGWNEKLFFGSGTQLSVL.

This chain links TRBV4-1 with TRBJ2-5, with D possibly matching TRBD2 (6 bases). Trimming removed 4 bases from V and 3 bases from J, with 12 bases in between. The CDR3 contains 14 residues. The germline V gene encodes CDR1 MGHRA and CDR2 YSYEKL. In DNA form, the CDR3 reads TGCGCCAGCAGCCCCCAACCGGGAGAAGAGACCCAGTACTTC. As protein: CASSPQPGEETQYF.

The table lists this clonotype with many counts. This sequence joins TRBV4-2 and TRBJ1-2; the D is unclear. The ends were cut back, 1 base at V and 5 bases at J, with 14 bases in the middle. CDR3 length: 15 residues. Germline CDR1 LGHNA, CDR2 YNFKEQ. This chain's CDR3 is CASSQGSGMGYGYTF. Written as DNA, the CDR3 is TGTGCCAGCAGCCAAGGGTCCGGGATGGGGTATGGCTACACCTTC.